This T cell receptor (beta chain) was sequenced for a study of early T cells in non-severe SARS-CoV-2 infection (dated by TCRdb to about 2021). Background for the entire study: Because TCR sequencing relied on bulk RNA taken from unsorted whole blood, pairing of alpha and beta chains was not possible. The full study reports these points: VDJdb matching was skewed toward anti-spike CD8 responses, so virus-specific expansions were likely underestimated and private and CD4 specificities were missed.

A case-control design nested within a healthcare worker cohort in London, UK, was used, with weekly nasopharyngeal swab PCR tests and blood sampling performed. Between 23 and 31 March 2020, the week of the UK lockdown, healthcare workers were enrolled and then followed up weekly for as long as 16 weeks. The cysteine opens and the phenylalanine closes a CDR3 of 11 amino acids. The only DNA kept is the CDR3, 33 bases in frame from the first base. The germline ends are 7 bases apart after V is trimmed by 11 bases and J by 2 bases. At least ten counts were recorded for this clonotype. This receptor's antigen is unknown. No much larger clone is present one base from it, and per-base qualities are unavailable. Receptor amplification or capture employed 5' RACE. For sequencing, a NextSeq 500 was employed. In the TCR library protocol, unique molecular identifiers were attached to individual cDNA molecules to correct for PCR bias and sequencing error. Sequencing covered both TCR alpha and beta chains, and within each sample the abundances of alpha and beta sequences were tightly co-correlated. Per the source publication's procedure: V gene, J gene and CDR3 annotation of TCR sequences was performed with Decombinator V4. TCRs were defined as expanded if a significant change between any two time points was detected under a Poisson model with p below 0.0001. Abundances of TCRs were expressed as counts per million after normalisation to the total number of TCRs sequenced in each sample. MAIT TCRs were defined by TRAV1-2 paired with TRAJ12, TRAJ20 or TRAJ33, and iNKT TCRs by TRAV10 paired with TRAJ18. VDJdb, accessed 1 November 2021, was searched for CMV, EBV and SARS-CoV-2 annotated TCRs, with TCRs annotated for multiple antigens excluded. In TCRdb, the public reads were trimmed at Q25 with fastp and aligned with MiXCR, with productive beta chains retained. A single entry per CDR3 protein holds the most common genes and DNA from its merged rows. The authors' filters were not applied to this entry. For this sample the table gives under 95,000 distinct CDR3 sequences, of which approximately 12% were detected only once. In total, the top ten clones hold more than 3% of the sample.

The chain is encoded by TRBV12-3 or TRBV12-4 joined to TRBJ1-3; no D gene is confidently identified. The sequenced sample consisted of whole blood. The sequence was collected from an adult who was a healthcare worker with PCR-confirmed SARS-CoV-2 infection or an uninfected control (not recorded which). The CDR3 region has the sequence CAGGAGNTIYF. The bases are TGTGCCGGTGGAGCTGGAAACACCATATATTTT.